This TCR beta chain is drawn from a study of blood T cell repertoires in COVID-19. CDR3 size: 13 residues. V shed 4 bases and J shed 5 bases, with 14 bases lying between them. Germline assignment: CDR1 SQVTM and CDR2 ANQGSEA. The method was immunoSEQ multiplex PCR; TCRdb's version includes in-frame clones alone and lacks a portion of them. The table lists under 250,000 clones, roughly 86% of them singletons, with approximately 5.5% in the top ten. The TCR was taken from a woman older than 75 with COVID-19, enrolled during active disease. This chain links TRBV29-1 with TRBJ2-5; perhaps TRBD2 as D (5 bases). The sequenced sample was peripheral blood. The CDR3 DNA follows: TGCAGCGTTGCATTATCTCCGGGGGAGACCCAGTACTTC. It specifies CSVALSPGETQYF.